One and the same sample provided the 18 T cell receptor beta chains below, sequenced in a study of cytomegalovirus exposure and HLA in healthy donors. The study ran its PCR with 60 Vbeta and 13 Jbeta primers. Sequencing used immunoSEQ multiplex PCR; TCRdb keeps in-frame clones, though not all of them. Of about 73,000 clones in the sample, about 78% were seen once. Material: PBMCs. Every receptor here comes from a male donor in good health and CMV-seronegative.

The J gene is TRBJ2-7, the V gene TRBV29-1, with D possibly being TRBD2 (6 bases). V lost 4 bases, J lost 2 bases, and 12 bases lay in between. The CDR3 is 13 residues long. The germline gives CDR1 SQVTM, CDR2 ANQGSEA. This CDR3 is CSVGRGRTYEQYF. CDR3 nucleotide sequence: TGCAGCGTTGGCCGGGGGAGAACCTACGAGCAGTACTTC.

The chain couples TRBV7-2 to TRBJ1-5, with D possibly being TRBD1 (5 bases). CDR1 SGHTA and CDR2 FQGNSA come from the germline V gene. This CDR3 is built from 13 residues. V was trimmed by 4 bases and J by 5 bases, leaving 9 bases between them. CDR3 in DNA: TGTGCCAGCAGCTACGCGGGGGATCAGCCCCAGCATTTT. This sequence encodes CASSYAGDQPQHF.

The table lists this clone with a few counts. The V gene is TRBV7-9, the J gene TRBJ1-4; TRBD1 aligns across 9 bases. This CDR3 has 17 amino acids. The V gene end was trimmed by 2 bases and the J gene end by 4 bases; junction bases not matched to a gene: 8. Germline V lookup: CDR1 SEHNR, CDR2 FQNEAQ (reference sequence). The CDR3 loop is CASSLRTGGQGNEKLFF. The CDR3 nucleotides read TGTGCCAGCAGCTTAAGAACGGGGGGACAGGGTAATGAAAAACTGTTTTTT.

The rearrangement uses TRBV12-5 and TRBJ1-2; D gene ambiguous. Per the germline V gene, CDR1 is LGHNT and CDR2 is FRNRAP. CDR3 length: 12 amino acids. Trimming stripped 0 bases from V and 7 bases from J, with 6 bases between. CDR3 protein: CASGLVSGGYTF. The CDR3 bases are TGTGCTAGTGGTTTGGTATCCGGTGGCTACACCTTC.

The chain combines TRBV30 with TRBJ2-5, with 12 bases matching TRBD2. The CDR3 runs 18 residues. Germline V gene lookup returns CDR1 GTSNPN and CDR2 SVGIG (reference sequence). V shed 0 bases and J 4 bases; nucleotides not matched to a gene: 12. The CDR3 DNA reads as TGTGCCTGGAGTGTAGTGCTGAGACTAGCGGGAGCCCCAGAGACCCAGTACTTC. It translates to CAWSVVLRLAGAPETQYF.

This clone came up a few times. V usage is TRBV11-2 and J usage is TRBJ2-7, with D unclear. The V and J ends lost 3 bases and 6 bases respectively, with 12 bases between them. This CDR3 is built from 13 residues. The germline CDR1 and CDR2 sequences are SGHAT and FQNNGV. The CDR3 DNA reads as TGTGCCAGCAGCTTGAACGAGGCCCGCGAGCAGTACTTC. This translates into CASSLNEAREQYF. The whole variable domain, filled in from reference TRBV11-2 and TRBJ2-7, reads EAGVAQSPRYKIIEKRQSVAFWCNPISGHATLYWYQQILGQGPKLLIQFQNNGVVDDSQLPKDRFSAERLKGVDSTLKIQPAKLEDSAVYLCASSLNEAREQYFGPGTRLTVT.

The chain couples TRBV19 to TRBJ1-3; D may be TRBD1 (6 bases). V lost 9 bases and J lost 4, with 13 bases in between. The CDR3 sequence is 13 residues long. Germline CDR1 and CDR2: LNHDA and SQIVND (reference sequence). The CDR3 coding sequence is TGTGCCAGCTCTCGACAGGCGGGAAACACCATATATTTT. Protein sequence: CASSRQAGNTIYF.

This clone was seen just once. The chain joins TRBV11-3 to TRBJ2-3; D ambiguous. The CDR3 has 15 residues. Per the germline V gene, CDR1 is SGHNT and CDR2 is YENEEA. Trimming took off 5 bases at V and 3 bases at J, with 15 bases between the two ends. The CDR3 bases are TGTGCCAGCAGCCCCCGTCGAGGCTTAACAGATACGCAGTATTTT. It encodes CASSPRRGLTDTQYF.

The chain uses TRBV5-1 and TRBJ1-1; 8 nucleotides line up with TRBD1. Trimming at V came to 6 bases and at J to 3 bases, leaving 7 bases not matched to a gene. Germline values: CDR1 SGHRS, CDR2 YFSETQ. The CDR3 is 14 residues long. The CDR3 DNA is TGCGCCAGCACCCTACAGGGGGGGGACACTGAAGCTTTCTTT. Translating it yields CASTLQGGDTEAFF.

This chain connects TRBV2 to TRBJ2-7; 9 nucleotides match TRBD1. The length of the CDR3 is 12 residues. Germline values: CDR1 SNHLY, CDR2 FYNNEI. J gave up 7 bases and V 8 bases, and 6 bases lay outside the gene matches. The DNA for the CDR3 is TGTGCCAGCGGGACAGGGCTTGGGGAGCAGTACTTC. Translation: CASGTGLGEQYF.

The gene calls are TRBV2 and TRBJ2-1; D remains unclear. Germline assignment: CDR1 SNHLY and CDR2 FYNNEI. There are 11 residues in the CDR3. Trimming shortened V by 6 bases and J by 4 bases, and 4 bases separated the two germline ends. The CDR3 spells CASSVYNEQFF. The CDR3 DNA sequence: TGTGCCAGCAGCGTGTACAATGAGCAGTTCTTC.

The rearrangement links TRBV5-4 to TRBJ2-1, with D unclear. Trimming took off 4 bases at V and 5 bases at J, with 13 bases between the two ends. The CDR3 contains 14 residues. Germline lookup yields CDR1 SGHNT and CDR2 YYREEE (reference sequence). CDR3 DNA: TGTGCCAGCAGCCCTCCCACAACTAACAATGAGCAGTTCTTC. This encodes CASSPPTTNNEQFF.

The rearrangement joins TRBV19 to TRBJ1-5, with TRBD1 matching 7 bases. Germline V gene lookup returns CDR1 LNHDA and CDR2 SQIVND (reference sequence). The V and J ends lost 6 bases and 4 bases, in that order; junction bases with no gene match: 6. The length of the CDR3 is 14 residues. The chain's CDR3 is CASSEQGRNQPQHF. CDR3 sequence (DNA): TGTGCCAGTAGCGAACAGGGGCGGAATCAGCCCCAGCATTTT.

The chain links TRBV15 to TRBJ1-5; possibly TRBD1 for D (5 bases). Germline loops: CDR1 LNHNV, CDR2 YYDKDF (reference sequence). The CDR3 loop spans 14 amino acids. V lost 4 bases to trimming and J lost 5 bases, with 12 bases between them. The CDR3, as DNA: TGTGCCACCAGCAACGGGGGTATGGATCAGCCCCAGCATTTT. Translating gives CATSNGGMDQPQHF.

The chain links TRBV15 to TRBJ2-4, with a weak D call TRBD1 (6 bases). V lost 1 base to trimming and J lost 0 bases, with 10 bases between them. Germline CDR1 reads LNHNV; CDR2 reads YYDKDF (reference sequence). The CDR3 loop spans 16 amino acids. The chain's CDR3 is CATSRGTAKAKNIQYF. CDR3 nucleotides: TGTGCCACCAGCAGAGGGACAGCAAAAGCCAAAAACATTCAGTACTTC.

The chain is built from TRBV15 and TRBJ2-7; TRBD1 agrees at 10 bases. Germline V gene sequence: CDR1 LNHNV, CDR2 YYDKDF (reference sequence). CDR3 length: 19 residues. V gave up 3 bases and J gave up 3 bases; unmatched junction bases: 17. This CDR3 reads CATSSLDRDRGLGRYEQYF. The DNA of the CDR3 is TGTGCCACCAGCAGCCTGGACCGGGACAGGGGTTTGGGACGCTACGAGCAGTACTTC. Filled out from reference TRBV15 and TRBJ2-7, the complete variable domain reads DAMVIQNPRYQVTQFGKPVTLSCSQTLNHNVMYWYQQKSSQAPKLLFHYYDKDFNNEADTPDNFQSRRPNTSFCFLDIRSPGLGDTAMYLCATSSLDRDRGLGRYEQYFGPGTRLTVT.

The V call is TRBV7-3, the J call TRBJ2-5; 13 bases match TRBD2. Losses at the gene ends were 5 bases for V and 4 bases for J; bases not matched to a gene: 10. The CDR3 contains 17 residues. Germline CDR1 SGHTA, CDR2 FQGTGA. The CDR3: CASSKGTSGIVGETQYF. The DNA of the CDR3 is TGTGCCAGCAGCAAAGGGACTAGCGGGATAGTAGGAGAGACCCAGTACTTC.

The sample holds one count of this clone. This sequence joins TRBV2 and TRBJ2-7; D uncertain. This CDR3 region has 13 residues. V was cut by 5 bases and J by 0 bases, with 8 bases left in between. Per the germline V gene, CDR1 is SNHLY and CDR2 is FYNNEI. The CDR3 DNA follows: TGTGCCAGCAGTATACTACTCTCCTACGAGCAGTACTTC. Translation gives CASSILLSYEQYF. Together with reference TRBV2 and TRBJ2-7, the CDR3 gives the full variable domain: EPEVTQTPSHQVTQMGQEVILRCVPISNHLYFYWYRQILGQKVEFLVSFYNNEISEKSEIFDDQFSVERPDGSNFTLKIRSTKLEDSAMYFCASSILLSYEQYFGPGTRLTVT.